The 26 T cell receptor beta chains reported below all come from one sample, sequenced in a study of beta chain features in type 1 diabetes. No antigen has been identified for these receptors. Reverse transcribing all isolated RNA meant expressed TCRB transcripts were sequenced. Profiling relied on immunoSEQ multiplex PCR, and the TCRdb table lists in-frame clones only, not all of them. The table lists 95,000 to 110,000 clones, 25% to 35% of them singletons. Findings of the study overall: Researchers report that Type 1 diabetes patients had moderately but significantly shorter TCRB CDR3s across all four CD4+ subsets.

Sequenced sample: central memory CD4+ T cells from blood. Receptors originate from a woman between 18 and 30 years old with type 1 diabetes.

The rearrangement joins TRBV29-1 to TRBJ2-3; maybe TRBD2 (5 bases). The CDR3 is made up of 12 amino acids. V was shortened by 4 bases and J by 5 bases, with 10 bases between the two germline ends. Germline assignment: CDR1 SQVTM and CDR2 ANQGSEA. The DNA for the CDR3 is TGCAGCGTTGGGAGGACCGAAGATACGCAGTATTTT. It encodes CSVGRTEDTQYF.

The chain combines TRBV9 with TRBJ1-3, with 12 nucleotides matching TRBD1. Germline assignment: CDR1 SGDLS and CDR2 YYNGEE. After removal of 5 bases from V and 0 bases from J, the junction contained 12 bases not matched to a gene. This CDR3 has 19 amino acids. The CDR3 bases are TGTGCCAGCAGTTATGATCCGGGACAGGGGGCTACCTCTGGAAACACCATATATTTT. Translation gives CASSYDPGQGATSGNTIYF.

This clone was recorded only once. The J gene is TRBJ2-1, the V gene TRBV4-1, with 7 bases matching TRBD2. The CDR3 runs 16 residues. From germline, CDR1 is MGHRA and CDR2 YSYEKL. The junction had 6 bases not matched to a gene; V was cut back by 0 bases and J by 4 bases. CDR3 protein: CASSQDSTSLYNEQFF. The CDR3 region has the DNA TGCGCCAGCAGCCAAGATTCGACTAGCCTTTACAATGAGCAGTTCTTC.

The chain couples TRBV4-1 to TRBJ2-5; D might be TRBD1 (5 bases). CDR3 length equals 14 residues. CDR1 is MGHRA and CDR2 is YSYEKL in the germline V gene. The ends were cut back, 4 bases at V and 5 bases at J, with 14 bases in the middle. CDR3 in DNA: TGCGCCAGCAGCCGCCAGGGTAGTGCGGAGACCCAGTACTTC. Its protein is CASSRQGSAETQYF.

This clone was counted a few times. Written as DNA, the CDR3 is TGTGCCACCAGCAGAGATCTCTTAGAGACCCAGTACTTC. It is translated as CATSRDLLETQYF. The chain couples TRBV15 to TRBJ2-5; D is unclear. V was shortened by 0 bases and J by 4 bases, with 6 bases between the two germline ends. The CDR3 consists of 13 residues. Germline V CDR1 and CDR2: LNHNV, YYDKDF (reference sequence). Full variable domain (missing parts from reference TRBV15 and TRBJ2-5): DAMVIQNPRYQVTQFGKPVTLSCSQTLNHNVMYWYQQKSSQAPKLLFHYYDKDFNNEADTPDNFQSRRPNTSFCFLDIRSPGLGDTAMYLCATSRDLLETQYFGPGTRLLVL.

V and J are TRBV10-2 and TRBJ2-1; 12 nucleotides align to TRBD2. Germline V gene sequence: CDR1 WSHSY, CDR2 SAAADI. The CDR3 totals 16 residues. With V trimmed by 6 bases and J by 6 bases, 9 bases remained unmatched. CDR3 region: CASSHMGTSGSNEQFF. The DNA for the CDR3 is TGCGCCAGCAGCCATATGGGGACTAGCGGGTCCAATGAGCAGTTCTTC.

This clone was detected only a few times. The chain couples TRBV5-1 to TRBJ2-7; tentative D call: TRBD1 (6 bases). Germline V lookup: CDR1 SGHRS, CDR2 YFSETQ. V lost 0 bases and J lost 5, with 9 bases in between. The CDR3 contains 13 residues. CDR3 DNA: TGCGCCAGCAGCTTGGACAGGGTGGACGAGCAGTACTTC. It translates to CASSLDRVDEQYF.

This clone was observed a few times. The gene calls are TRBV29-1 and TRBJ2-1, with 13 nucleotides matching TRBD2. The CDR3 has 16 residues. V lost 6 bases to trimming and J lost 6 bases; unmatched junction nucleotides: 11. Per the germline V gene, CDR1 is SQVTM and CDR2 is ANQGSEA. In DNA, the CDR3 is TGCAGCGTCTTTACTAGCGGGAGGGCCAAGGCCAATGAGCAGTTCTTC. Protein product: CSVFTSGRAKANEQFF.

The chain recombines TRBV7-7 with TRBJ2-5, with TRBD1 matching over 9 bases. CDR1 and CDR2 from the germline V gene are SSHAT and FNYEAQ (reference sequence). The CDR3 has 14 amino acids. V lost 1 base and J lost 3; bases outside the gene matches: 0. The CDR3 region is CASSLGTGEETQYF. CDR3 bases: TGTGCCAGCAGCTTAGGGACAGGGGAAGAGACCCAGTACTTC. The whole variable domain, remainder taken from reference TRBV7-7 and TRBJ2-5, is GAGVSQSPRYKVTKRGQDVTLRCDPISSHATLYWYQQALGQGPEFLTYFNYEAQPDKSGLPSDRFSAERPEGSISTLTIQRTEQRDSAMYRCASSLGTGEETQYFGPGTRLLVL.

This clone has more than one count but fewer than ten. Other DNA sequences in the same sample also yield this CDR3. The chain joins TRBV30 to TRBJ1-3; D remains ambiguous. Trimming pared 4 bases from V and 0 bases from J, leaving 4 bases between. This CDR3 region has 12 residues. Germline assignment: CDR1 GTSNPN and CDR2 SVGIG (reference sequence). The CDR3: CAWTSSGNTIYF. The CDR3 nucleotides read TGTGCCTGGACTTCCTCTGGAAACACCATATATTTT.

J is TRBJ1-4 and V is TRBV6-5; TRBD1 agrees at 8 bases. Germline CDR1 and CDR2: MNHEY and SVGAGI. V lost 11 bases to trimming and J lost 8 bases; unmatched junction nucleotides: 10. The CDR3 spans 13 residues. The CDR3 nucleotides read TGTGCCGGCAATATGACAGGGGAGGAAAAACTGTTTTTT. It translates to CAGNMTGEEKLFF.

CDR3 residues: CASSLGPGSSYNEQFF. CDR3 sequence (DNA): TGTGCCAGCAGCTTAGGACCGGGTAGCTCCTACAATGAGCAGTTCTTC. The chain couples TRBV7-2 to TRBJ2-1; D unresolved. CDR1 SGHTA and CDR2 FQGNSA come from the germline V gene. The CDR3 spans 16 residues. Trimming removed 1 base from V and 0 bases from J, with 10 bases in between.

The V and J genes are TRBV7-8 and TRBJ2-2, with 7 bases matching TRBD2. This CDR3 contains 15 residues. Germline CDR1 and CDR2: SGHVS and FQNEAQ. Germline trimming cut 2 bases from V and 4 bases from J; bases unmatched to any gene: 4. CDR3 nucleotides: TGTGCCAGCAGCTTAAAGCGGGACCTCACCGGGGAGCTGTTTTTT. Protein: CASSLKRDLTGELFF.

The chain's CDR3 is CASSVGANSNQPQHF. The CDR3 nucleotides are TGTGCCAGCAGCGTTGGAGCCAATAGCAATCAGCCCCAGCATTTT. The rearrangement joins TRBV9 to TRBJ1-5, with no clear D. Trimming pared 2 bases from V and 0 bases from J, leaving 9 bases between. The CDR3 consists of 15 residues. The germline gives CDR1 SGDLS, CDR2 YYNGEE.

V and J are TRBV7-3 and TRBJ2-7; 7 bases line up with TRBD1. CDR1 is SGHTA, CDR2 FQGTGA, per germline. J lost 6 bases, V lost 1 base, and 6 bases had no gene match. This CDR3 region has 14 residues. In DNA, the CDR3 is TGTGCCAGCAGCTTAAGACAGGGTTCCCTCGAGCAGTACTTC. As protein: CASSLRQGSLEQYF.

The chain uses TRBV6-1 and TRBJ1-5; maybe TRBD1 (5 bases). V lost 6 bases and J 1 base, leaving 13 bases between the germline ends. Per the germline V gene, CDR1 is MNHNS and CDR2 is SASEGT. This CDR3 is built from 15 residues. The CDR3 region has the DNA TGTGCCAGCAGGGTTGGGGGGGGGAGCAATCAGCCCCAGCATTTT. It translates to CASRVGGGSNQPQHF.

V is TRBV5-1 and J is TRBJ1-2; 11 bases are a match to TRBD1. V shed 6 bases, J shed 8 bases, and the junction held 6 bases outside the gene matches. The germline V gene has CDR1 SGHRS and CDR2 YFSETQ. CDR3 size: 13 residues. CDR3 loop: CASKGQGAKGYTF. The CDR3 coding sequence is TGCGCCAGCAAAGGACAGGGGGCGAAAGGCTACACCTTC.

The CDR3 DNA is TGTGCCAGCAGCCTACGAGGACTAGCGACCATTCAAGAGACCCAGTACTTC. Residues: CASSLRGLATIQETQYF. The chain recombines TRBV9 with TRBJ2-5, with 9 positions matching TRBD2. The CDR3 is 17 amino acids. Germline assignment: CDR1 SGDLS and CDR2 YYNGEE. V was clipped by 4 bases and J by 2 bases; unmatched bases: 12. Complete variable domain (other parts from reference TRBV9 and TRBJ2-5): DSGVTQTPKHLITATGQRVTLRCSPRSGDLSVYWYQQSLDQGLQFLIQYYNGEERAKGNILERFSAQQFPDLHSELNLSSLELGDSALYFCASSLRGLATIQETQYFGPGTRLLVL.

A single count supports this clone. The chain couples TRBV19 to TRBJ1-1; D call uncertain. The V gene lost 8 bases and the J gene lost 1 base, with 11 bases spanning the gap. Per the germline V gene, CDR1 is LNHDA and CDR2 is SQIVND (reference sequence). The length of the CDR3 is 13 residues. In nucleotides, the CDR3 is TGTGCCAGTCCAACTCCGGGGAACACTGAAGCTTTCTTT. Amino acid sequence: CASPTPGNTEAFF.

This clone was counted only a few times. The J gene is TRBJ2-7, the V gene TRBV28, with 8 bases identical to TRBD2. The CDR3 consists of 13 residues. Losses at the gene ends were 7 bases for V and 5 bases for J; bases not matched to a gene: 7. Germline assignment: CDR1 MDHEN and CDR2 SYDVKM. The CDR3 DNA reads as TGTGCCAGCATTAAAGCGGGAGCAGACGAGCAGTACTTC. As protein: CASIKAGADEQYF.

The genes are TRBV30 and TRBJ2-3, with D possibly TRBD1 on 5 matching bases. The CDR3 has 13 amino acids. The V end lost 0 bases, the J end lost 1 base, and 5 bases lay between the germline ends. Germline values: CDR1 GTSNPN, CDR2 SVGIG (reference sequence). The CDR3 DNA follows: TGTGCCTGGAGTGTAGGGGGCACAGATACGCAGTATTTT. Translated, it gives CAWSVGGTDTQYF.

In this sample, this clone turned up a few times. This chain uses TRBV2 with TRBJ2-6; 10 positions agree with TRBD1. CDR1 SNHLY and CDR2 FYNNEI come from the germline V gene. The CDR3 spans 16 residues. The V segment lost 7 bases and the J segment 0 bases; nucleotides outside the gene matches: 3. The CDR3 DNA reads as TGTGCCAGCAACCGGGACAGGGGCTCTGGGGCCAACGTCCTGACTTTC. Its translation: CASNRDRGSGANVLTF.

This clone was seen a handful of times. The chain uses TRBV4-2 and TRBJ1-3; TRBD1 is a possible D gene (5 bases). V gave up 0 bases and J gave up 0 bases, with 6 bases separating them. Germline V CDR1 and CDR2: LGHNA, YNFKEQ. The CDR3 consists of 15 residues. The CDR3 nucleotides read TGTGCCAGCAGCCAAGATGGGGCCTCTGGAAACACCATATATTTT. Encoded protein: CASSQDGASGNTIYF.

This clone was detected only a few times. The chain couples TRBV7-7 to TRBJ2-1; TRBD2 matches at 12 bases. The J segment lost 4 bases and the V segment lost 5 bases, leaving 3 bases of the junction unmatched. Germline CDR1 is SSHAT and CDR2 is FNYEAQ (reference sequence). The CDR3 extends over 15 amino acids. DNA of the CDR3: TGTGCCAGCAGCCTTGGACTAGCGGGGTACAATGAGCAGTTCTTC. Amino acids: CASSLGLAGYNEQFF.

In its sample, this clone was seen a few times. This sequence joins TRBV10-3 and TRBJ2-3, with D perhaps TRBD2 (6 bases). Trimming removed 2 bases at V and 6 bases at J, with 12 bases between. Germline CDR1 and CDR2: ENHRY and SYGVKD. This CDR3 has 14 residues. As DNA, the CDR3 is TGTGCCATCAGTGAGACTAGCATCGCGGATACGCAGTATTTT. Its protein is CAISETSIADTQYF.

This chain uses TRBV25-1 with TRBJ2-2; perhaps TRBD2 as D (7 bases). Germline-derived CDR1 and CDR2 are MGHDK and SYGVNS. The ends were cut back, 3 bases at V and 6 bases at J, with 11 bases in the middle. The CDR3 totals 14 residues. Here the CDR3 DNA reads TGTGCCAGCAGTGACTTGGGGGGGCCCGGGGAGCTGTTTTTT. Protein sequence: CASSDLGGPGELFF.